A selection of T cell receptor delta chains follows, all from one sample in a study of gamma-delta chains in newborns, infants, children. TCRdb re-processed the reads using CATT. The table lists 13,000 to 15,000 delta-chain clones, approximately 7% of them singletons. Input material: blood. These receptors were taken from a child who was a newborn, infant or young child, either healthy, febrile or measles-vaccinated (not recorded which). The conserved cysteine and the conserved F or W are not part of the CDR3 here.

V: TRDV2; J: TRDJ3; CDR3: ACDTVLLGDTGSWDTRQMF
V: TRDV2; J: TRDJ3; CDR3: ACDTVLGDTRTWDTRQMF
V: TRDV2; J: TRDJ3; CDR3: ACGTLGAAVLFSWDTRQMF
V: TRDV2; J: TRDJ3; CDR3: ACDTVLGVTSSWDTRQMF
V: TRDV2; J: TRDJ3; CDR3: ACDTLSGDTSWDTRQMF
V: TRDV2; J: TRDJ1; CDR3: ACDGIRTDKLI
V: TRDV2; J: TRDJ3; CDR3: ACDTAGRGGSGDTRQMF
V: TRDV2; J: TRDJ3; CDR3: ACDVLGASSWDTRQMF
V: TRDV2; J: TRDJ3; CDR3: ACDVLWGPSSWDTRQMF
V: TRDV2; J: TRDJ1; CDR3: ACDTWGRTDKLI
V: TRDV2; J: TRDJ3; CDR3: ACDTWGIQESWDTRQMF
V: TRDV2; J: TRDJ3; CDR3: ACDPVQGESWDTRQMF
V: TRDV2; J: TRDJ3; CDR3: ACDTLPGGRTWDTRQMF
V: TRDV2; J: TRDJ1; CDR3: ACDALGDTDKLI